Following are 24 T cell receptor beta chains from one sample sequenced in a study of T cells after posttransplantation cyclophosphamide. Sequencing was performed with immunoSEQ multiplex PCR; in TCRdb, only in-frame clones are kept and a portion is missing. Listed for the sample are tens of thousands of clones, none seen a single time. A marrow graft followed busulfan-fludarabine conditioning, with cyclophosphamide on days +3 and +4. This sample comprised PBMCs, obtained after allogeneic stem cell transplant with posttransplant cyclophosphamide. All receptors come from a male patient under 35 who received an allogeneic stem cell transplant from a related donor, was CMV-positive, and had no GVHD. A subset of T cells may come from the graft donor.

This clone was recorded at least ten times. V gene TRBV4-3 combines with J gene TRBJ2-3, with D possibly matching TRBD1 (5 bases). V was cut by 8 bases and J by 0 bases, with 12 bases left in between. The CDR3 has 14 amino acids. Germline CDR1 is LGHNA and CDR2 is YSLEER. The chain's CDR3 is CASARRQSTDTQYF. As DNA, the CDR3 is TGCGCCAGCGCAAGGAGACAGAGCACAGATACGCAGTATTTT.

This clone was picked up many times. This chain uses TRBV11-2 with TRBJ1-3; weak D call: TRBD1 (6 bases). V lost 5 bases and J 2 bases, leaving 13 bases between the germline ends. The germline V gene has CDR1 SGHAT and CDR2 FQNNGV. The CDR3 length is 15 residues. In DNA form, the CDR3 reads TGTGCCAGCAGCCGCAGGGGAGTCCCTGGAAACACCATATATTTT. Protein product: CASSRRGVPGNTIYF. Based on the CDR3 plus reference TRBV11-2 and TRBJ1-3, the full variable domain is EAGVAQSPRYKIIEKRQSVAFWCNPISGHATLYWYQQILGQGPKLLIQFQNNGVVDDSQLPKDRFSAERLKGVDSTLKIQPAKLEDSAVYLCASSRRGVPGNTIYFGEGSWLTVV.

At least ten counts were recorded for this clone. The CDR3 DNA reads as TGTGCCAGCAAGCGGGTCTCGAACACTGAAGCTTTCTTT. Residues: CASKRVSNTEAFF. The chain employs TRBV28 and TRBJ1-1; D gene unclear. The length of the CDR3 is 13 residues. Germline-derived CDR1 and CDR2 are MDHEN and SYDVKM. V was shortened by 7 bases and J by 1 base, with 10 bases between the two germline ends.

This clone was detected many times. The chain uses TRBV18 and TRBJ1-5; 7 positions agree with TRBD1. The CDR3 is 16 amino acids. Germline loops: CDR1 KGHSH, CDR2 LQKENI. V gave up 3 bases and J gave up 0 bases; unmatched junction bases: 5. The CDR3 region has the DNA TGTGCCAGCTCACCGCAGACAGGGAATAGCAATCAGCCCCAGCATTTT. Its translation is CASSPQTGNSNQPQHF.

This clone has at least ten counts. DNA for the CDR3: TGTGCCAGCAGCCTCGGACTCGAGCAGTTCTTC. Residues: CASSLGLEQFF. The chain has TRBV13 and TRBJ2-1; perhaps TRBD2 as D (5 bases). Germline V CDR1 and CDR2: PRHDT, FYEKMQ (reference sequence). V lost 5 bases and J lost 10, with 9 bases in between. The CDR3 covers 11 residues. The full variable domain, rest sourced from reference TRBV13 and TRBJ2-1, is AAGVIQSPRHLIKEKRETATLKCYPIPRHDTVYWYQQGPGQDPQFLISFYEKMQSDKGSIPDRFSAQQFSDYHSELNMSSLELGDSALYFCASSLGLEQFFGPGTRLTVL.

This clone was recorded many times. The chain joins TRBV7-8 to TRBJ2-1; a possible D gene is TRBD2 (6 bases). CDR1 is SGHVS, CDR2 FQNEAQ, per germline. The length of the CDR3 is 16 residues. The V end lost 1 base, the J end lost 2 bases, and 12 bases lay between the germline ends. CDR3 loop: CASSLESGVAYNEQFF. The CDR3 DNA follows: TGTGCCAGCAGCTTAGAGTCGGGGGTTGCCTACAATGAGCAGTTCTTC. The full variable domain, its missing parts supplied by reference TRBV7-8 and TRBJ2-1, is GAGVSQSPRYKVAKRGQDVALRCDPISGHVSLFWYQQALGQGPEFLTYFQNEAQLDKSGLPSDRFFAERPEGSVSTLKIQRTQQEDSAVYLCASSLESGVAYNEQFFGPGTRLTVL.

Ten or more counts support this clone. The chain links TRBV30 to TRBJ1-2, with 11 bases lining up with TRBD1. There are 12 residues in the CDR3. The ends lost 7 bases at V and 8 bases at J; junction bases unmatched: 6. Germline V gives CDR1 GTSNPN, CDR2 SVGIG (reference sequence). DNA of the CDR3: TGTGCCTCAGGACAGGGGGCTAGAGGCTACACCTTC. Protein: CASGQGARGYTF.

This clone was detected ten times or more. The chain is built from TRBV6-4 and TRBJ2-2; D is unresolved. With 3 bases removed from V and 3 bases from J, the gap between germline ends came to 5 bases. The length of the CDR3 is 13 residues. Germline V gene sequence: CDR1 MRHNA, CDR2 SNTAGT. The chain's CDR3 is CASSESDTGELFF. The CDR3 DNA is TGTGCCAGCAGTGAATCGGACACCGGGGAGCTGTTTTTT.

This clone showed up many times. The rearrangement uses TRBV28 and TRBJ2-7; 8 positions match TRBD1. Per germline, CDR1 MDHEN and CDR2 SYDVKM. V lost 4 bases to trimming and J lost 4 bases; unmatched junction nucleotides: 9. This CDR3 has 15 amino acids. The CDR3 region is CASSSRQGARYEQYF. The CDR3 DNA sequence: TGTGCCAGCAGTTCCAGGCAGGGGGCGCGTTACGAGCAGTACTTC.

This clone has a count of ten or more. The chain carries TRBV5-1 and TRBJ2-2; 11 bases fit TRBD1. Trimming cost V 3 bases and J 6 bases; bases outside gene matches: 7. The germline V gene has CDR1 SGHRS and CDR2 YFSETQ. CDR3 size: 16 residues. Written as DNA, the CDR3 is TGCGCCAGCAGCTCCTTACCGGGACAGGGGGCCGGGGAGCTGTTTTTT. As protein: CASSSLPGQGAGELFF.

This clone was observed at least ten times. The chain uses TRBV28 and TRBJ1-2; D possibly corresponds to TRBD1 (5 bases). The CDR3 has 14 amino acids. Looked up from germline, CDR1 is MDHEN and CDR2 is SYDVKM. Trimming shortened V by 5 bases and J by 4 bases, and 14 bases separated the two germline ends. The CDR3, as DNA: TGTGCCAGCAGTCGAGCAGGGTTGGGCTATGGCTACACCTTC. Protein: CASSRAGLGYGYTF.

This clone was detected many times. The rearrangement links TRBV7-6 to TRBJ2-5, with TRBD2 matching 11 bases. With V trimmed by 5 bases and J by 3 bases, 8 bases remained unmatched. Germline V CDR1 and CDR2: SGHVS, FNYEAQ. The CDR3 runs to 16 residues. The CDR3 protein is CASSPHQLAGEETQYF. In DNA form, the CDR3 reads TGTGCCAGCAGCCCACACCAACTAGCGGGGGAAGAGACCCAGTACTTC.

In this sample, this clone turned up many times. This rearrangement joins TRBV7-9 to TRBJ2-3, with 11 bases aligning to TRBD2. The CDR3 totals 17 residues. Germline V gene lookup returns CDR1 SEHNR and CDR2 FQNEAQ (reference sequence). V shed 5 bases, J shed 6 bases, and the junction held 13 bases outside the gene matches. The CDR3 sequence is CASSKWLGLAGGDTQYF. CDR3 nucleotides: TGTGCCAGCAGCAAGTGGCTTGGACTAGCGGGTGGGGATACGCAGTATTTT. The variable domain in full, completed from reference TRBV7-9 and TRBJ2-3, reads DTGVSQNPRHKITKRGQNVTFRCDPISEHNRLYWYRQTLGQGPEFLTYFQNEAQLEKSRLLSDRFSAERPKGSFSTLEIQRTEQGDSAMYLCASSKWLGLAGGDTQYFGPGTRLTVL.

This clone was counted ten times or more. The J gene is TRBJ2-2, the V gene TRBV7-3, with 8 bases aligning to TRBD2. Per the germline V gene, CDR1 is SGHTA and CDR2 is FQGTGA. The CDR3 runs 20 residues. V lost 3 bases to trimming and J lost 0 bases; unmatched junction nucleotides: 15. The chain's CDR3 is CASSFAEGREDPSNTGELFF. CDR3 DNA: TGTGCCAGCAGCTTTGCCGAGGGGCGGGAGGACCCTTCGAACACCGGGGAGCTGTTTTTT.

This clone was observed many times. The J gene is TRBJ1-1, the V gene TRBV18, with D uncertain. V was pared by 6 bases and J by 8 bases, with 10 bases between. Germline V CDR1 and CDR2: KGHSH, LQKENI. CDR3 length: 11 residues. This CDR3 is CASSAGTEAFF. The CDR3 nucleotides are TGTGCCAGCTCGGCAGGAACCGAAGCTTTCTTT.

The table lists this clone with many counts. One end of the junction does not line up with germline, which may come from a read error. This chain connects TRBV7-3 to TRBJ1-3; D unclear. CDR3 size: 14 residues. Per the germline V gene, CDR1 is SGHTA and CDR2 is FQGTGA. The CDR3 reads CASSLTGEGNTIYF. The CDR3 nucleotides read TGTGCCAGCAGCCTAACCGGGGAAGGAAACACCATATATTTT.

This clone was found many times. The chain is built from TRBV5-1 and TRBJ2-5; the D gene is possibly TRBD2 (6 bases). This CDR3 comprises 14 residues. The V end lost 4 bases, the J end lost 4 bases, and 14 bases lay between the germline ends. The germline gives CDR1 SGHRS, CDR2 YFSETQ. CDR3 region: CASSRLTGAETQYF. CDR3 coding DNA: TGCGCCAGCAGCCGTCTAACGGGAGCAGAGACCCAGTACTTC. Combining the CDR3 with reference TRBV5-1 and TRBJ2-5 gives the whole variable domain KAGVTQTPRYLIKTRGQQVTLSCSPISGHRSVSWYQQTPGQGLQFLFEYFSETQRNKGNFPGRFSGRQFSNSRSEMNVSTLELGDSALYLCASSRLTGAETQYFGPGTRLLVL.

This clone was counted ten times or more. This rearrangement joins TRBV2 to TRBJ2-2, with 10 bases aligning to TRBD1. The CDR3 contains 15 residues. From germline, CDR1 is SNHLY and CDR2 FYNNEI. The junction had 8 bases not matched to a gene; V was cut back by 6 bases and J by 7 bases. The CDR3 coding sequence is TGTGCCAGCAGACCCCGGACAGGGGGGCTCGGGGAGCTGTTTTTT. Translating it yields CASRPRTGGLGELFF.

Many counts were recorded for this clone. The CDR3 DNA is TGTGCCAGCAGCATCCGGGACAGACCCCTCGATGAGCAGTTCTTC. Translation gives CASSIRDRPLDEQFF. The chain employs TRBV7-3 and TRBJ2-1; 7 bases agree with TRBD1. Germline V gene lookup returns CDR1 SGHTA and CDR2 FQGTGA. J lost 8 bases, V lost 5 bases, and 12 bases had no gene match. This CDR3 comprises 15 residues.

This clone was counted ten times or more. The CDR3 sequence: CATSRDLRVSEQYF. CDR3 sequence (DNA): TGTGCCACCAGCAGAGATCTCCGGGTAAGCGAGCAGTACTTC. The genes are TRBV15 and TRBJ2-7, with D uncertain. The CDR3 has 14 amino acids. V dropped 0 bases and J dropped 6 bases, with 12 bases sitting between them. Germline assignment: CDR1 LNHNV and CDR2 YYDKDF (reference sequence).

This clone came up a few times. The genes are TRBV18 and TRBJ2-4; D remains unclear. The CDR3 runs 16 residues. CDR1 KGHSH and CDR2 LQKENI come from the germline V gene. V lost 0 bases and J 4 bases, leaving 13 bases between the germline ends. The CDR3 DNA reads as TGTGCCAGCTCACCACCTGAGGCCAGCCTTAAAAACATTCAGTACTTC. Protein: CASSPPEASLKNIQYF. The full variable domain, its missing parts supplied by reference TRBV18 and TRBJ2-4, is NAGVMQNPRHLVRRRGQEARLRCSPMKGHSHVYWYRQLPEEGLKFMVYLQKENIIDESGMPKERFSAEFPKEGPSILRIQQVVRGDSAAYFCASSPPEASLKNIQYFGAGTRLSVL.

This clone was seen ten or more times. The CDR3, as DNA: TGTGCCATCTCTACCACGACTAGCGGGGGGGGGTACAATGAGCAGTTCTTC. Translating it yields CAISTTTSGGGYNEQFF. V is TRBV10-3 and J is TRBJ2-1; TRBD2 agrees at 14 bases. CDR1 is ENHRY and CDR2 is SYGVKD in the germline V gene. The trim removed 8 bases at V and 4 bases at J, leaving 10 bases unmatched. This CDR3 contains 17 residues.

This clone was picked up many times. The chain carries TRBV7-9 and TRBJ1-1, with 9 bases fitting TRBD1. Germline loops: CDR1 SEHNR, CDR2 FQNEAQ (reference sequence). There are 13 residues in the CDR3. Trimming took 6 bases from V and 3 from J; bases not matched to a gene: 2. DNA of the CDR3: TGTGCCAGCAGTTGGGACAGGGACACTGAAGCTTTCTTT. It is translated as CASSWDRDTEAFF.

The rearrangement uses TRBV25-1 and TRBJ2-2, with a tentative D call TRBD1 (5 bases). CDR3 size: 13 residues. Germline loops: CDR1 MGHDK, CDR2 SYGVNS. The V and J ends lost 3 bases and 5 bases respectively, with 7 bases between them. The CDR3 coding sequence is TGTGCCAGCAGTGAGTACAGGACCGGGGAGCTGTTTTTT. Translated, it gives CASSEYRTGELFF.